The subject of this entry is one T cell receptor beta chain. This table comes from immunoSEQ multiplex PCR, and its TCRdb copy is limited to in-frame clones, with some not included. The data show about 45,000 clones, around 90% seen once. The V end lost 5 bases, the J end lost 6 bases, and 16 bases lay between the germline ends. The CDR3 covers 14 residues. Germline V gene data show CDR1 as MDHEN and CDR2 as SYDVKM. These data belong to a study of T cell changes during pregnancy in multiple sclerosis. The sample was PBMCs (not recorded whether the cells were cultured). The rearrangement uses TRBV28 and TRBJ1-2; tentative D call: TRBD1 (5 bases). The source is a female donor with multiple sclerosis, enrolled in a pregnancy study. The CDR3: CASSPPTEYNGYTF. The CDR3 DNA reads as TGTGCCAGCAGTCCCCCGACAGAGTATAATGGCTACACCTTC.